This entry concerns a single T cell receptor beta chain. The target of this receptor is not known. Base qualities were left out, and no much larger clone turns up one base away. These data belong to a study of STAT5B mutations in CD4+ large granular lymphocyte leukemia (dated by TCRdb to between 2021 and 2022). Turning to the overall study: Among the healthy controls, the CDR3 'QG' motif was associated with a particular HLA allele. TCRbeta repertoires of CD4+ T-cell large granular lymphocyte leukemia patients were compared with those of healthy blood donors. Flow cytometry on FACSCanto II or FACSVerse showed that the purified fractions were more than 95% pure among lymphocytes. Overall study results and their limits: The data were not HLA-matched, and the higher clonality in CD4+ T-LGLL than in CD8+ T-LGLL could be due to the relatively small sample size. Compared with healthy CD4+ repertoires, CD4-sorted patient repertoires appeared more clonal, and this difference remained even after the putative leukemic clones were removed. The main leukemic clonotypes were found to be private to each patient, although over 20% of the main leukemic clonotypes were detected at low frequency in the non-leukemic repertoires of other patients.

The immunoSEQ assay at survey resolution was used to sequence TCRbeta rearrangements from genomic DNA. Per the authors' processing: In the TCR sequencing data, the lowest productive clonotype frequency that could be detected was 2.59 x 10-5. Only productive TCRbeta rearrangements, meaning sequences that were complete and in-frame, were kept for the analyses. Sample clonality was computed as Simpson clonality in the immunoSEQ Analyzer version 3.0. Clones were categorized by frequency as very rare, small, medium, large (1-20%) or hyperexpanded (>20%). Generation probabilities were estimated with OLGA 1.2.3, V-gene circos plots were made with VDJtools, specificities were looked up in VDJdb, and CDR3 motifs were identified with GLIPH. TCRdb holds this immuneACCESS table with in-frame rearrangements only. Some clones are missing; in checked studies, unresolved V genes explain under half, and the rest has no known cause. The D gene and trimming were derived from the DNA, and the V and J assignments and clone size from that table. The sample records some 40,000 clones, over 75% of which are singletons. The ten largest clones take up approximately 1.3% of the sample.

Buffy coats from 37 blood donors, supplied by the Finnish Red Cross blood service, were used as healthy controls. All TCR-sequenced material derived from peripheral blood: patient blood samples and healthy donor buffy coats. Peripheral blood mononuclear cells were isolated by Ficoll-Hypaque gradient centrifugation. Magnetic purification was used to isolate CD4+ cells from the buffy coats of the healthy controls. Genomic DNA was extracted with the Gentra Puregene Cell and Tissue kit and quantified on a Qubit 2.0 fluorometer. The sequence came from a human donor in good health. Sequenced sample: CD4+ T cells from blood buffy coats.

The nucleotide sequence is TGCGCCAGCAGCGACCCCGGGGGAACCTACGAGCAGTACTTC. Its translation is CASSDPGGTYEQYF. This chain joins TRBV5-1 to TRBJ2-7; possibly the D gene is TRBD2, per 6 matching bases. V drops 4 bases and J drops 2 bases, leaving 13 bases in between. From cysteine to phenylalanine, the CDR3 is 14 amino acids long. Only CDR3 DNA is held: 42 bases, read in frame from base 1. Sequences SGHRS (CDR1) and YFSETQ (CDR2) are obtained from the germline V gene.